This T cell receptor (beta chain) derives from a study of identical twins. Study-wide results and limits: Those out-of-frame alpha sequences shared by twins showed an excess of low generation probability. Cord blood's abundant beta clonotypes had fewer insertions, unlike memory repertoires.

Germline V gene lookup returns CDR1 SGHRS and CDR2 YFSETQ. The V and J ends lost 2 bases and 3 bases respectively, with 14 bases between them. The CDR3 totals 15 residues. On this clonotype: Its antigen is unidentified.

Healthy Caucasians were all of the donors. Template switching added a universal primer site, and cDNA bore unique molecular identifiers. MiXCR, applied by TCRdb to the 5' RACE reads, yields one record per CDR3 protein. The sample yields 1.5 million to 2 million distinct CDR3 sequences, 25% to 35% seen once. Sequencing was done on a sample of cord blood. The chain recombines TRBV5-1 with TRBJ2-5, with D tentatively TRBD2 (6 bases). The TCR originated in a newborn girl in good health. The CDR3 nucleotides are TGCGCCAGCAGCTTCGGCGGGAACTGGGAAGAGACCCAGTACTTC. This encodes CASSFGGNWEETQYF.